One TCR beta chain is described in this entry. The clone's antigen remains unknown. The input lacks base qualities; no much larger clone sits a single base away. Libraries were made using 5' RACE. Sequencing took place on an Illumina HiSeq 2500. A second PCR of roughly 7 to 11 cycles was performed with a sample-barcoded 5' primer and a J-beta primer mix. A template-switch 5' adaptor carrying 12 random nucleotides introduced a unique molecular identifier onto each TCR beta cDNA molecule. Each sample yielded at least 2.5 million CDR3-containing paired-end reads. The Mint cDNA synthesis kit, primed by a TRBC-specific oligonucleotide, was used to synthesize first-strand cDNA from all RNA. Following uracil-DNA glycosylase treatment, all cDNA underwent a first 18-cycle PCR with the universal primers M1SS and BC2_uni_R. The published analysis was carried out like this. Each sample was normalized by randomly selecting 1 million high-quality reads, each carrying a distinct molecular identifier. Reads with shared molecular identifiers were discarded instead of being binned into consensus sequences. MiTCR, with a Q25 quality threshold and the strictest error-elimination algorithm, was used for CDR3 identification, clonotype clustering and error correction. A nonparametric unseen species model with Euler transformation was used to estimate a lower bound on total TCR beta diversity. TCRdb applied fastp at Q25 and MiXCR to the public reads, then kept only in-frame beta chains. Rows with one shared CDR3 protein collapse into an entry with the most common genes and DNA. The authors' filters were not applied to this entry. The sample table contains approximately 800,000 distinct CDR3 sequences; only one count was recorded for 62% of them. The ten largest clones add up to about a quarter of the sample.

The sample comes from a study of blood T cells in healthy people across ages (dated by TCRdb to about 2015). About the study as a whole: In model experiments, template switching captured roughly one uniquely barcoded TCR beta cDNA molecule for every two T cells. Using deep sequencing normalized with unique cDNA molecular identifiers, the study measured how TCR beta repertoire diversity changes with age. The donors were divided into four age groups: young (average around 17 years), middle-aged (roughly 42), aged (approximately 62) and long-lived (about 80). To avoid experimental bias, donors of different ages were spread randomly across the sequencing lanes. Two additional independent replicas of 1 million unique cDNA reads from the same blood draw were analyzed for two donors (one aged 18 to 29 and one aged 80 or older). What the study reported, not specific to this receptor: The long-lived group showed more naive CD4+ T cells, fewer expanded clones and increased TCR diversity than the aged group, suggesting age selection. Because donor CMV infection status was unknown, age-related changes in expanded clonotypes were potentially confounded. The percentage of naive T cells measured by flow cytometry correlated strongly with observed TCR beta diversity. Estimates of total diversity from one million sequenced T cells were regarded as lower bounds and underestimates. As age increased, observed TCR beta diversity per million T cells dropped in a roughly linear way, and a significant reduction was already evident by age about 36. Because profiling used bulk unsorted PBMCs, naive and antigen-experienced compartments could not be compared conclusively.

The donors were roughly 40 Caucasian individuals from Russia, aged roughly 6 to 100 years, who were systemically healthy. Roughly 10 milliliters of peripheral blood were drawn from each donor into EDTA-treated Vacutainer tubes. Ficoll-Paque density-gradient centrifugation was used to isolate PBMCs, with at least 6.5 million per sample. Total RNA, at least 6 micrograms per sample, was extracted from PBMCs with Trizol reagent. Naive CD45RAhigh/CD27high T cell percentages were measured by flow cytometry on a PBMC aliquot from every donor. Sequences MGHRA (CDR1) and YSYEKL (CDR2) are obtained from the germline V gene. The CDR3 runs 15 residues from the cysteine to the phenylalanine. Only CDR3 DNA is held: 45 bases, read in frame from base 1. V lost 0 bases and J lost 3 bases; the stretch between them is 12 bases long.

Material for sequencing was blood. This clonotype was sampled from a man aged 25 to 45 in good health. The rearrangement joined TRBV4-1 to TRBJ2-7; D gene: possibly TRBD1, on 5 matching bases. At the DNA level, the sequence is TGCGCCAGCAGCCAAGATAACGGCAGGGTCTACGAGCAGTACTTC. It translates as CASSQDNGRVYEQYF.